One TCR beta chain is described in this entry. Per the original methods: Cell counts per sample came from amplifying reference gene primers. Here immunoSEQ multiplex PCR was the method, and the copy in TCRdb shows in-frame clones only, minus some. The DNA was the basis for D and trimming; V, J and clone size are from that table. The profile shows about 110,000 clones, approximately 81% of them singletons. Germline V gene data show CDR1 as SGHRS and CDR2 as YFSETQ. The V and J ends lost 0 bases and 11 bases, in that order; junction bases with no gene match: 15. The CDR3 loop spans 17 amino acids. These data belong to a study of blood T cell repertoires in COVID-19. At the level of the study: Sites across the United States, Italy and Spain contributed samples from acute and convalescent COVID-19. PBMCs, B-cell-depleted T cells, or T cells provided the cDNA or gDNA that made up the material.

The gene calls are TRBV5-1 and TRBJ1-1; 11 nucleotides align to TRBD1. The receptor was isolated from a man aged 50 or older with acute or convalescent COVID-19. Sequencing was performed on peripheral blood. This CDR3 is CASSLGTGGEDSSEAFF. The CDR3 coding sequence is TGCGCCAGCAGCTTGGGGACAGGGGGCGAAGATTCTTCAGAGGCTTTCTTT.